These 4 T cell receptor beta chains came from one sample sequenced in a study of lymphopenia after photon versus proton radiotherapy. Clones were read by immunoSEQ multiplex PCR, and TCRdb kept only the in-frame ones, dropping some. The sample includes 25,000 to 30,000 clones, around 82% seen only once; the top ten take approximately 29%. The sample here was peripheral blood, taken from a patient treated with photon-based radiotherapy. The receptors were gathered from a man in his fifties with gastric cancer.

The rearrangement links TRBV12-5 to TRBJ2-2, with TRBD2 matching 11 bases. CDR3 length equals 16 residues. Germline V gene data show CDR1 as LGHNT and CDR2 as FRNRAP. The trim removed 6 bases at V and 9 bases at J, leaving 12 bases unmatched. The CDR3 region is CASGPDSGGAVRELFF. The CDR3 bases are TGTGCTAGTGGGCCCGATAGCGGGGGGGCCGTCAGGGAGCTGTTTTTT.

This chain links TRBV30 with TRBJ2-5; D is ambiguous. Trimming removed 5 bases from V and 11 bases from J, with 18 bases in between. Germline loops: CDR1 GTSNPN, CDR2 SVGIG (reference sequence). This CDR3 is built from 12 residues. CDR3: CAWEQTITQQYF. CDR3 coding DNA: TGTGCCTGGGAGCAGACAATTACGCAGCAGTACTTC.

This chain links TRBV30 with TRBJ2-3, with a possible D match to TRBD1 (7 bases). Germline-derived CDR1 and CDR2 are GTSNPN and SVGIG (reference sequence). There are 15 residues in the CDR3. Trimming shortened V by 0 bases and J by 0 bases, and 10 bases separated the two germline ends. CDR3 region: CAWSVQGTSTDTQYF. CDR3 bases: TGTGCCTGGAGTGTACAGGGGACTAGCACAGATACGCAGTATTTT.

Here the CDR3 DNA reads TGTGCTAGTGGTTTGGTACTTGGACAGCTAAACAATGAGCAGTTCTTC. Translated, it gives CASGLVLGQLNNEQFF. This rearrangement joins TRBV12-5 to TRBJ2-1; possibly TRBD1 for D (6 bases). The CDR3 is 16 amino acids. Germline loops: CDR1 LGHNT, CDR2 FRNRAP. V lost 0 bases and J lost 5, with 14 bases in between.